A single sample is the source of the 8 T cell receptor beta chains below, sequenced in a study of identical twins. From the 5' RACE reads, TCRdb called clonotypes with MiXCR, one entry per CDR3 protein. The data show nearly 250,000 distinct CDR3 sequences, with 5.5% to 8% seen just once and around 3.4% held by the top ten. These data were likewise used in another study, on yellow fever vaccine responses in identical twins.

The specimen was memory (CD45RO+) T cells sorted from blood. All receptors come from a young woman in good health.

The sample holds many counts of this clonotype. The chain joins TRBV4-1 to TRBJ2-5; D uncertain. The V end lost 4 bases, the J end lost 5 bases, and 14 bases lay between the germline ends. CDR3 length equals 14 residues. The germline CDR1 and CDR2 sequences are MGHRA and YSYEKL. CDR3 coding DNA: TGCGCCAGCAGCCCACCAGGTAGTTGGGAGACCCAGTACTTC. Its translation is CASSPPGSWETQYF.

This clonotype was counted many times. V usage is TRBV20-1 and J usage is TRBJ2-1; D assignment may be TRBD1 or TRBD2 (5 bases each). The CDR3 is 13 residues long. The germline V gene has CDR1 DFQATT and CDR2 SNEGSKA (reference sequence). The DNA of the CDR3 is TGCAGCGCCTTATGGGGGAACTACAATGAGCAGTTCTTC. Its translation: CSALWGNYNEQFF.

In its sample, this clonotype was seen many times. This chain connects TRBV12-3 or TRBV12-4 to TRBJ1-6; 7 nucleotides line up with TRBD1. CDR3 size: 14 residues. J lost 14 bases, V lost 6 bases, and 13 bases had no gene match. DNA for the CDR3: TGTGCCAGCAGCCATCGGGACAGCCCGGGGTCCCTCCACTTT. Protein product: CASSHRDSPGSLHF.

There are many counts of this clonotype. This chain uses TRBV25-1 with TRBJ2-3; TRBD1 matches 9 bases. With V trimmed by 3 bases and J by 2 bases, 6 bases remained unmatched. CDR1 is MGHDK, CDR2 SYGVNS, per germline. CDR3 length: 16 residues. The CDR3 coding sequence is TGTGCCAGCAGTGAGGGACAGGGCTCGCTCACAGATACGCAGTATTTT. It specifies CASSEGQGSLTDTQYF.

The count of this clonotype is one. A junction boundary mismatches the germline segment, possibly from a read error. The chain carries TRBV6-1 and TRBJ2-1; 12 nucleotides line up with TRBD2. This CDR3 is 13 amino acids long. Germline V lookup: CDR1 MNHNS, CDR2 SASEGT. This CDR3 reads CASSEIQTSGRVF. DNA of the CDR3: TGTGCCAGCAGTGAAATCCAGACTAGCGGGAGAGTTTTC.

This clonotype was detected only a few times. This chain joins TRBV10-2 and TRBJ2-7, with D possibly being TRBD2 (5 bases). Germline V CDR1 and CDR2: WSHSY, SAAADI. V was clipped by 3 bases and J by 4 bases, with 16 bases between them. CDR3 size: 15 residues. The CDR3 here is CASSEALARSYEQYV. The CDR3 DNA is TGCGCCAGCAGTGAAGCTCTAGCCAGATCGTACGAGCAGTACGTC.

In its sample, this clonotype was seen a few times. The V call is TRBV10-3, the J call TRBJ1-2, with D possibly TRBD1 on 5 matching bases. Per the germline V gene, CDR1 is ENHRY and CDR2 is SYGVKD. The CDR3 has 15 amino acids. V was shortened by 4 bases and J by 4 bases, with 16 bases between the two germline ends. The CDR3 protein is CAISATGQSGYGYTF. The DNA for the CDR3 is TGTGCCATCAGTGCAACGGGGCAATCAGGCTATGGCTACACCTTC.

This clonotype was observed at least ten times. The rearrangement joins TRBV5-1 to TRBJ2-3; D is unresolved. V was trimmed by 0 bases and J by 0 bases, leaving 8 bases between them. Germline CDR1 is SGHRS and CDR2 is YFSETQ. The CDR3 loop spans 15 amino acids. Here the CDR3 reads CASSLGVPSTDTQYF. The CDR3 nucleotides are TGCGCCAGCAGCTTGGGGGTACCGAGCACAGATACGCAGTATTTT.